This section outlines one TCR beta chain sequence together with its context. The CDR3 consists of 13 residues. Germline V lookup: CDR1 MNHEY, CDR2 SVGAGI. V was pared by 5 bases and J by 2 bases, with 7 bases between. This entry comes from a study of cytotoxic CD8 clonotypes in ibrutinib-treated CLL. Only in-frame clones appear in the TCRdb table, and some are missing; sequencing was by immunoSEQ multiplex PCR. In the table there are some 120,000 clones, approximately 58% of which are singletons. This TCR was recovered from a human donor with chronic lymphocytic leukemia. The J gene is TRBJ1-5, the V gene TRBV6-5; D may be TRBD1 (6 bases). Sequenced material: PBMCs, taken after 24 months of ibrutinib treatment. Here the CDR3 reads CASSRTGNQPQHF. Here the CDR3 DNA reads TGTGCCAGCAGTCGGACAGGCAATCAGCCCCAGCATTTT.